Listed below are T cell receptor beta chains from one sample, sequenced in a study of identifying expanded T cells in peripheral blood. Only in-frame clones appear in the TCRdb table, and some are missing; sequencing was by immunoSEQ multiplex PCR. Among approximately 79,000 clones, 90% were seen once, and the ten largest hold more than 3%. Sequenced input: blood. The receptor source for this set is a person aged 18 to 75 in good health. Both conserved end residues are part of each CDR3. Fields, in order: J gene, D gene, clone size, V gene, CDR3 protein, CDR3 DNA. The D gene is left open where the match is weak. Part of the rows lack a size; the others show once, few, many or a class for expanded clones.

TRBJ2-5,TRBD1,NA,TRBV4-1,CASSRAGTGVAGTQYF,TGCGCCAGCAGCCGCGCTGGGACAGGCGTCGCGGGGACCCAGTACTTC
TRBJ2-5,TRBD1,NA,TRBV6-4,CASSGTPGRLDRGQETQYF,TGTGCCAGCAGTGGAACCCCGGGCCGCTTGGACAGGGGCCAAGAGACCCAGTACTTC
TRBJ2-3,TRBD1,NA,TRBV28,CASSLLGTGGTDTQYF,TGTGCCAGCAGTTTACTGGGGACAGGGGGTACAGATACGCAGTATTTT
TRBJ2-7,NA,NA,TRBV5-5,CASSTPSSPYEQYF,TGTGCCAGCAGCACACCTAGTAGTCCCTACGAGCAGTACTTC
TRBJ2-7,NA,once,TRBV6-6,CASSYAGLPYEQYF,TGTGCCAGCAGTTACGCGGGTCTTCCCTACGAGCAGTACTTC
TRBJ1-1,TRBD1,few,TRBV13,CASRQRTGTMNTEAFF,TGTGCCAGCAGACAGAGGACAGGGACCATGAACACTGAAGCTTTCTTT
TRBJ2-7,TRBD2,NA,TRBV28,CASSVVASGRYEQYF,TGTGCCAGCAGTGTAGTGGCTAGCGGACGCTACGAGCAGTACTTC
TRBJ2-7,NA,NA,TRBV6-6,CASSYFAISSYEQYF,TGTGCCAGCAGTTACTTTGCGATTAGCTCCTACGAGCAGTACTTC
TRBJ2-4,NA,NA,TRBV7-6,CASSFYQSEGLAKNIQYF,TGTGCCAGCAGCTTTTACCAGTCAGAGGGTTTAGCCAAAAACATTCAGTACTTC
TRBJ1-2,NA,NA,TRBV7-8,CASSLGLLGSYGYTF,TGTGCCAGCAGCTTAGGACTCTTAGGGAGCTATGGCTACACCTTC
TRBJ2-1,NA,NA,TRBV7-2,CASSRGMGVGNEQFF,TGTGCCAGCAGCAGGGGCATGGGGGTCGGGAATGAGCAGTTCTTC
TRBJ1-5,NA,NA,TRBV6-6,CASSYGINQPQHF,TGTGCCAGCAGTTACGGAATCAATCAGCCCCAGCATTTT
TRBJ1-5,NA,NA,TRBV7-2,CASSLAGRLPGNQPQHF,TGTGCCAGCAGCTTAGCCGGCAGGCTCCCGGGCAATCAGCCCCAGCATTTT
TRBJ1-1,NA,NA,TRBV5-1,CASSLEGAEAFF,TGCGCCAGCAGCTTGGAGGGAGCTGAAGCTTTCTTT
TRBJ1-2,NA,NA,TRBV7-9,CASSLAGSTGSYGYTF,TGTGCCAGCAGCTTAGCCGGGTCGACAGGAAGCTATGGCTACACCTTC
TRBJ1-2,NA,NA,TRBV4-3,CASSQDPGAGPDPDGYTF,TGCGCCAGCAGCCAAGATCCGGGGGCAGGTCCAGACCCAGATGGCTACACCTTC
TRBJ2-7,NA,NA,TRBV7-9,CASSSRLSRVYEQYF,TGTGCCAGCAGCTCCCGGCTTTCTAGGGTCTACGAGCAGTACTTC
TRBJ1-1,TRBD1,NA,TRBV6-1,CASSATPGTGDYFTAFF,TGTGCCAGCAGTGCAACACCCGGGACAGGGGATTATTTCACGGCTTTCTTT
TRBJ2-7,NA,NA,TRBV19,CASSISYGRPYEQYF,TGTGCCAGTAGTATTTCCTACGGACGCCCCTACGAGCAGTACTTC
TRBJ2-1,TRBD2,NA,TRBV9,CASSGKSPGLAEQFF,TGTGCCAGCAGCGGAAAAAGCCCGGGACTAGCTGAGCAGTTCTTC
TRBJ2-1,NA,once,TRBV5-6,CASSLPGGVAYNEQFF,TGTGCCAGCAGCCTACCCGGGGGCGTCGCCTACAATGAGCAGTTCTTC
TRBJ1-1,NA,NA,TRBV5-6,CASSLGGGTEAFF,TGTGCCAGCAGCTTGGGGGGAGGCACTGAAGCTTTCTTT
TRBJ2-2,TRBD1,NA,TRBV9,CASSLRDRSSSGELFF,TGTGCCAGCAGCCTCCGGGACAGGAGTAGTTCCGGGGAGCTGTTTTTT
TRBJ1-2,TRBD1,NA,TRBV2,CASSLGQGAAYTF,TGTGCCAGCAGCCTCGGACAGGGGGCGGCCTACACCTTC
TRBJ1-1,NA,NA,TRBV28,CASSLPWVNTEAFF,TGTGCCAGCAGTTTGCCCTGGGTGAACACTGAAGCTTTCTTT
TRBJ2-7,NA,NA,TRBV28,CASSLQGLLGEQYF,TGTGCCAGCAGTCTACAGGGTCTTCTTGGCGAGCAGTACTTC
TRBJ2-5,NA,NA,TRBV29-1,CSVEDRILKETQYF,TGCAGCGTTGAAGACAGGATCCTAAAAGAGACCCAGTACTTC
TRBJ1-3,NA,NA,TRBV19,CASSIPPDSGNTIYF,TGTGCCAGTAGTATCCCTCCAGACTCTGGAAACACCATATATTTT
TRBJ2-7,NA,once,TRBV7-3,CASSTGTGYEQYF,TGTGCCAGCAGCACTGGTACAGGCTACGAGCAGTACTTC
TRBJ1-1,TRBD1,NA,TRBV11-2,CASSFSGTGHMNTEAFF,TGTGCCAGCAGCTTTTCCGGGACAGGGCACATGAACACTGAAGCTTTCTTT
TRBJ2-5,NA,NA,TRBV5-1,CASSLLSEETQYF,TGCGCCAGCAGCTTGTTATCCGAAGAGACCCAGTACTTC
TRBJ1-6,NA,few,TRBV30,CAWNGGYNSPLHF,TGTGCCTGGAACGGAGGCTATAATTCACCCCTCCACTTT
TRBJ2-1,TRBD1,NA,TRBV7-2,CASSLRGAGQGKNEQFF,TGTGCCAGCAGCTTAAGAGGTGCCGGACAGGGTAAAAATGAGCAGTTCTTC
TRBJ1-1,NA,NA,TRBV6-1,CASKITSGNTEAFF,TGTGCCAGCAAAATAACCTCCGGGAACACTGAAGCTTTCTTT
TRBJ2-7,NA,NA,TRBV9,CASSVQPGAYEQYF,TGTGCCAGCAGCGTACAGCCGGGGGCCTACGAGCAGTACTTC
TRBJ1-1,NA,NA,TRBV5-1,CASSLLELNTEAFF,TGCGCCAGCAGCTTGTTAGAGTTGAACACTGAAGCTTTCTTT
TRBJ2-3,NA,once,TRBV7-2,CASSLGPDRSTDTQYF,TGTGCTAGCAGCCTAGGCCCAGACCGAAGCACAGATACGCAGTATTTT